This T cell receptor (beta chain) was recorded in a study of PD-L1 blockade in urothelial cancer. Study at large: Specimens of blood held a median count of roughly 130,000 T cells. Notes on the study in general: A pretreatment blood TCR clonality that fell below the median predicted better progression-free and overall survival.

About this clone: Antigen specificity is unknown.

As for time point: peripheral blood 6 weeks after treatment start. Templates that were synthetic TCR analogs were spiked into each PCR. Assay used: immunoSEQ multiplex PCR; TCRdb lists only in-frame clones, some missing. This table holds about 76,000 clones, around 90% found once. The source material was PBMCs, sampled around atezolizumab (anti-PD-L1) treatment. The clonotype originates from a woman over 75 with urothelial cancer.

CDR3 bases: TGTGCCAGCAGTGGACGTTTGGCGGGAGTGGATACGCAGTATTTT. Its protein is CASSGRLAGVDTQYF. The chain couples TRBV6-1 to TRBJ2-3; 7 nucleotides line up with TRBD2. Trimming at V came to 4 bases and at J to 6 bases, leaving 10 bases not matched to a gene. Per the germline V gene, CDR1 is MNHNS and CDR2 is SASEGT. This CDR3 has 15 amino acids.